This note documents a single TCR beta chain sequence. This entry is derived from a study of CD8 T cells in Susac syndrome. Germline CDR1 reads SGHDT; CDR2 reads YYEEEE. The CDR3 totals 17 residues. The V gene lost 1 base and the J gene lost 4 bases, with 20 bases spanning the gap. The authors reverse transcribed roughly 0.5 to 1 ug RNA with random hexamers. A single record per CDR3 protein comes from TCRdb applying MiXCR to the immunoSEQ multiplex PCR reads. The repertoire includes 170,000 or so distinct CDR3 sequences, roughly 94% of them detected once, and 0.099% sits in the top ten. The V and J genes are TRBV5-6 and TRBJ1-2; maybe TRBD1 (5 bases). Source material: CD4+ T cells from PBMCs. The receptor comes from a human donor with Susac syndrome. The CDR3 bases are TGTGCCAGCAGCTTGCGGGACCAAGCACCCGGCGGCTATGGCTACACCTTC. Its translation: CASSLRDQAPGGYGYTF.